Sequencing of this T cell receptor (beta chain) was carried out in a study of T cell changes during pregnancy in multiple sclerosis. The table came from immunoSEQ multiplex PCR; TCRdb's copy has only in-frame clones and leaves some out. The sample carries roughly 99,000 clones, about 90% recorded once. CDR1 is SGHAT and CDR2 is FQNNGV in the germline V gene. V was trimmed by 0 bases and J by 5 bases, leaving 14 bases between them. This CDR3 is 16 amino acids long. The source material was peripheral blood, sampled in the third trimester of pregnancy. The source of this sequence is a female donor in good health, enrolled as a control in a pregnancy study. The rearrangement uses TRBV11-2 and TRBJ2-1; D may be TRBD2 (7 bases). CDR3 region: CASSLDPGGANNEQFF. DNA for the CDR3: TGTGCCAGCAGCTTAGATCCGGGGGGCGCAAACAATGAGCAGTTCTTC.